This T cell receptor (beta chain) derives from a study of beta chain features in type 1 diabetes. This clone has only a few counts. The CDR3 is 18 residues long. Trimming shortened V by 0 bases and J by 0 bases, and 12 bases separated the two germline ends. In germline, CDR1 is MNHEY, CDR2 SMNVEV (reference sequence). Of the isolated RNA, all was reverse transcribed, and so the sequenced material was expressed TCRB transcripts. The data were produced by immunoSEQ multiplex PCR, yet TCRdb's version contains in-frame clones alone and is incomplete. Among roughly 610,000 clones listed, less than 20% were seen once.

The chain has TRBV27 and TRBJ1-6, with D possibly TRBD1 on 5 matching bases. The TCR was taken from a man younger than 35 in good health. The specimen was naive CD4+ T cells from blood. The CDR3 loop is CASSLSGWGSSYNSPLHF. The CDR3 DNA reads TGTGCCAGCAGTTTATCCGGTTGGGGGAGCTCCTATAATTCACCCCTCCACTTT.